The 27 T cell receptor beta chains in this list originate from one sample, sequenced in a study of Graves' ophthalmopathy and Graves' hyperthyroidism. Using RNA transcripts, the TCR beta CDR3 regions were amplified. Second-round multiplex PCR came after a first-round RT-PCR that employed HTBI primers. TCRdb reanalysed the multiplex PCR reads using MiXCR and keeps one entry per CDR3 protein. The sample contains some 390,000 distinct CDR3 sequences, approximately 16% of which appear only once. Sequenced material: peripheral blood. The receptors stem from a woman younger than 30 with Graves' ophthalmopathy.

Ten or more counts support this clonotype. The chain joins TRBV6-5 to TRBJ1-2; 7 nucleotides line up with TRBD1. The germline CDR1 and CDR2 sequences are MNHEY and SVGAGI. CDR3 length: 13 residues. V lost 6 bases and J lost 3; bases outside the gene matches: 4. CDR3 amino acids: CASRGTDYYGYTF. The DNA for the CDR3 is TGTGCCAGCAGAGGGACAGATTACTATGGCTACACCTTC.

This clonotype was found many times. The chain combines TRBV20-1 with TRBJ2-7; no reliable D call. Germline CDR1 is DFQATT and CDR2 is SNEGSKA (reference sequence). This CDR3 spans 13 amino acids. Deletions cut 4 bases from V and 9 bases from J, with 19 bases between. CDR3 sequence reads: CSATLNWVGGQYF. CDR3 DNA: TGCAGTGCTACCCTAAATTGGGTAGGCGGGCAGTACTTC.

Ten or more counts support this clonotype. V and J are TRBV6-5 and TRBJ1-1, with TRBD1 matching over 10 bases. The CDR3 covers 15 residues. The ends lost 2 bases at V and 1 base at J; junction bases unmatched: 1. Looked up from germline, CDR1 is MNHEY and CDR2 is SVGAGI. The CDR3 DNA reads TGTGCCAGCAGTTACCGGACAGGGGGGAACACTGAAGCTTTCTTT. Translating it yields CASSYRTGGNTEAFF.

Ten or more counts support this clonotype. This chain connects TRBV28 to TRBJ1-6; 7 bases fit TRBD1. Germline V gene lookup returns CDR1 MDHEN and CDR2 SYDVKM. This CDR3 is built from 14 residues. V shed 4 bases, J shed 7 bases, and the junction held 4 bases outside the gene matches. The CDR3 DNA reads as TGTGCCAGCAGTTCTGACAGGGAAAATTCACCCCTCCACTTT. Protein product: CASSSDRENSPLHF.

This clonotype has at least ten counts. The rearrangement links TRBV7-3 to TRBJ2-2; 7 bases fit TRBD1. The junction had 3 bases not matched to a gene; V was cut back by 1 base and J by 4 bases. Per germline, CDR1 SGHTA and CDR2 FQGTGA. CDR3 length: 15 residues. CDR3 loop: CASSLKGTATGELFF. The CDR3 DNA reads TGTGCCAGCAGCTTAAAGGGGACAGCCACCGGGGAGCTGTTTTTT.

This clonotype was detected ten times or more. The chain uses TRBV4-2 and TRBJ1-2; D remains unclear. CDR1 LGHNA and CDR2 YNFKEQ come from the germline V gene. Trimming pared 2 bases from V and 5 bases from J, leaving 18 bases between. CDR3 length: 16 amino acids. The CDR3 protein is CASSQHGAHPRYGYTF. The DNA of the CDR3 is TGTGCCAGCAGCCAACATGGTGCTCACCCGCGGTATGGCTACACCTTC.

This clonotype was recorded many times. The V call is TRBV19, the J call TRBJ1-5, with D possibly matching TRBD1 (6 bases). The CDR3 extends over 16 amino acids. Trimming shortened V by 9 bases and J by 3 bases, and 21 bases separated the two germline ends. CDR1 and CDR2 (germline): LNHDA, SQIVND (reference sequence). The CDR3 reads CASYPTSDRYNQPQHF. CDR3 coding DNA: TGTGCCAGCTACCCAACCTCGGACAGATACAATCAGCCCCAGCATTTT.

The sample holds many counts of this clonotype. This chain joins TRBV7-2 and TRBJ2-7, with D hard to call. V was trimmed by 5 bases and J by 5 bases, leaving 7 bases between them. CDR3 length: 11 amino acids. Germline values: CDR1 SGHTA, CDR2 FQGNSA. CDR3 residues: CASSTADEQYF. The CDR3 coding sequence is TGTGCCAGCAGCACGGCAGACGAGCAGTACTTC. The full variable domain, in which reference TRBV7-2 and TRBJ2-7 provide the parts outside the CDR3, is GAGVSQSPSNKVTEKGKDVELRCDPISGHTALYWYRQSLGQGLEFLIYFQGNSAPDKSGLPSDRFSAERTGGSVSTLTIQRTQQEDSAVYLCASSTADEQYFGPGTRLTVT.

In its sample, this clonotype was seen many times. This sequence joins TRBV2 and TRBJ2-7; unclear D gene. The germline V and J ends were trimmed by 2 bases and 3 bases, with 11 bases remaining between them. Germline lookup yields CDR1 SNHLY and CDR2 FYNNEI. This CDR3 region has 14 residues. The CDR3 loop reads CASSENPGFYEQYF. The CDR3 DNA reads TGTGCCAGCAGTGAAAATCCAGGATTCTACGAGCAGTACTTC.

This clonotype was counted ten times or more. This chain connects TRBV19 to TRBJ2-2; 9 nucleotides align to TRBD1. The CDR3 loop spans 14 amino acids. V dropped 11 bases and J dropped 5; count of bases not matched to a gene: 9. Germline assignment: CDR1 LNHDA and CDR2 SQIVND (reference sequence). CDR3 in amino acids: CAVGGQGLTGELFF. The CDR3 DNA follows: TGTGCCGTGGGGGGACAGGGTTTAACCGGGGAGCTGTTTTTT.

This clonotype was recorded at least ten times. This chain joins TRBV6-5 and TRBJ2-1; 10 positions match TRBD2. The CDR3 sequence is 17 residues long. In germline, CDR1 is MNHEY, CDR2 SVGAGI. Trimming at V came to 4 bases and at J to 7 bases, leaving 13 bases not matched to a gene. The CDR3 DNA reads TGTGCCAGCAGTTCCCGAGGGGGTGGGACTAGCGCGAATGAGCAGTTCTTC. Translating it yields CASSSRGGGTSANEQFF.

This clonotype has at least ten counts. The CDR3 nucleotides are TGTGCCAGCAGTCCCGGGACTAGCGTCAACGAGCAGTACTTC. Its protein is CASSPGTSVNEQYF. The gene calls are TRBV6-5 and TRBJ2-7; 10 bases are a match to TRBD2. The CDR3 totals 14 residues. V shed 5 bases, J shed 5 bases, and the junction held 6 bases outside the gene matches. CDR1 is MNHEY and CDR2 is SVGAGI in the germline V gene.

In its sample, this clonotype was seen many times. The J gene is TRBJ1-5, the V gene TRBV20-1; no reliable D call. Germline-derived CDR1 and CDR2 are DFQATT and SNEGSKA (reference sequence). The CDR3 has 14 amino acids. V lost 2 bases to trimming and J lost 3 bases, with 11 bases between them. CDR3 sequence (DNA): TGCAGTGCTAGATCCGTCCCAGTCAATCAGCCCCAGCATTTT. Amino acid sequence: CSARSVPVNQPQHF.

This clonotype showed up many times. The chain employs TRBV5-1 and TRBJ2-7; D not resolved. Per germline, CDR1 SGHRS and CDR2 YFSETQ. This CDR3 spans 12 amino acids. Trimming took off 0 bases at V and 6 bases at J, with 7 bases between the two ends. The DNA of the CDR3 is TGCGCCAGCAGCTTGGAATTGGGCGAGCAGTACTTC. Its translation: CASSLELGEQYF.

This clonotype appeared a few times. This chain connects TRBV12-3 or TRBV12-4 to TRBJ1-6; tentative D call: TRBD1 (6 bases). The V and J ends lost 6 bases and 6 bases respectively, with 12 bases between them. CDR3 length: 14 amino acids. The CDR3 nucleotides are TGTGCCAGCAGGAGACAGGTCATTAATTCACCCCTCCACTTT. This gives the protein CASRRQVINSPLHF.

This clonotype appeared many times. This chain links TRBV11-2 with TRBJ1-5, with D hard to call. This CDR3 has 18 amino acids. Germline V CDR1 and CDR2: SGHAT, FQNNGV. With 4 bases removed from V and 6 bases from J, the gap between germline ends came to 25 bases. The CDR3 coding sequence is TGTGCCAGCAGCTCCCAGGAGTCGCGGACGGTCGCAGTTCAGCCCCAGCATTTT. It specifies CASSSQESRTVAVQPQHF.

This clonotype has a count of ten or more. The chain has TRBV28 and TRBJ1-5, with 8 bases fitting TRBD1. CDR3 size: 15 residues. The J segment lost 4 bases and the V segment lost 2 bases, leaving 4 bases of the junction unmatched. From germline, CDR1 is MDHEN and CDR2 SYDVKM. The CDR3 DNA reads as TGTGCCAGCAGTTTACGGACAGGGTGGAATCAGCCCCAGCATTTT. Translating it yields CASSLRTGWNQPQHF. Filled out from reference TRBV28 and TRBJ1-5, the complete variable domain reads DVKVTQSSRYLVKRTGEKVFLECVQDMDHENMFWYRQDPGLGLRLIYFSYDVKMKEKGDIPEGYSVSREKKERFSLILESASTNQTSMYLCASSLRTGWNQPQHFGDGTRLSIL.

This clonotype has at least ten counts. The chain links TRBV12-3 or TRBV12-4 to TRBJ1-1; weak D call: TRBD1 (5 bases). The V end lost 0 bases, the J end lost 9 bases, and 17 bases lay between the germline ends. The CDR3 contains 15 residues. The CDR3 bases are TGTGCCAGCAGTTTAGCGCCAGGGATTCGGGGACAAGCTTTCTTT. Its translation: CASSLAPGIRGQAFF.

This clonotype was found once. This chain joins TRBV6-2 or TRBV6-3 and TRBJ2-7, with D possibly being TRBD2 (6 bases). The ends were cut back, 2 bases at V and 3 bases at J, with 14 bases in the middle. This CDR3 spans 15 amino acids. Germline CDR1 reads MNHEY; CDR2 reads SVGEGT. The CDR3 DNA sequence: TGTGCCAGCAGTTACGGGTTAGCGGCAGTCTACGAGCAGTACTTC. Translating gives CASSYGLAAVYEQYF.

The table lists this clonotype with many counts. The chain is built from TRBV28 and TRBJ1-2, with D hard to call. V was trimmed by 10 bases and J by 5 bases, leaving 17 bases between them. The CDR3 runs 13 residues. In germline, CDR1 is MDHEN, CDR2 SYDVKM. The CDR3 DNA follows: TGTGCCACGCTCCCGGGGTACAATTATGGCTACACCTTC. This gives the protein CATLPGYNYGYTF.

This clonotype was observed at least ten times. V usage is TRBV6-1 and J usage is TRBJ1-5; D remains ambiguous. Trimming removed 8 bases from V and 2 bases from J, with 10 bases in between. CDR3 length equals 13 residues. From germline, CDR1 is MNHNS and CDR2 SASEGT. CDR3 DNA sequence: TGTGCCAGCCGGGCCCCGGGCAATCAGCCCCAGCATTTT. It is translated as CASRAPGNQPQHF.

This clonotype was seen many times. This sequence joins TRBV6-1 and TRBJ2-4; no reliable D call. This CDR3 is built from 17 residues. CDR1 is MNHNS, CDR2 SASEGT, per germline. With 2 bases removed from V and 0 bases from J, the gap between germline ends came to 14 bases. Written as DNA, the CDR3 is TGTGCCAGCAGTGAACTTTTCGGATTTCTAGCCAAAAACATTCAGTACTTC. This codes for CASSELFGFLAKNIQYF.

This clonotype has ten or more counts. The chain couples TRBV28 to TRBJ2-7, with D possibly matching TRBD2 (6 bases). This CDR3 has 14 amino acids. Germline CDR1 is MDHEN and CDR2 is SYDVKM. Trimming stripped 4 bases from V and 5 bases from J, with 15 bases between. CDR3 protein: CASSSLETGDEQYF. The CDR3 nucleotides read TGTGCCAGCAGTTCCCTAGAGACGGGAGACGAGCAGTACTTC. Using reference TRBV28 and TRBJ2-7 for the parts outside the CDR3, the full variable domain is DVKVTQSSRYLVKRTGEKVFLECVQDMDHENMFWYRQDPGLGLRLIYFSYDVKMKEKGDIPEGYSVSREKKERFSLILESASTNQTSMYLCASSSLETGDEQYFGPGTRLTVT.

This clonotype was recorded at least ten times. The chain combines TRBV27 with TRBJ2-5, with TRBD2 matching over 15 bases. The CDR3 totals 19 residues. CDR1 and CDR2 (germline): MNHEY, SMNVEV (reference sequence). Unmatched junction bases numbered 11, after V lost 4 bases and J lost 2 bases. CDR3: CASSSGLAGGQLGQETQYF. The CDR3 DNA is TGTGCCAGCAGTTCAGGACTAGCGGGGGGGCAGCTCGGTCAAGAGACCCAGTACTTC.

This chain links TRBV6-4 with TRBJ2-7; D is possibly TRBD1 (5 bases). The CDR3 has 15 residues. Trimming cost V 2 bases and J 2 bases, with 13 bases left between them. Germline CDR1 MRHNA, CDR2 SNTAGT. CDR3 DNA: TGTGCCAGCAGTGACATAGGGCAGGGCGCCTACGAGCAGTACTTC. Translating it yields CASSDIGQGAYEQYF.

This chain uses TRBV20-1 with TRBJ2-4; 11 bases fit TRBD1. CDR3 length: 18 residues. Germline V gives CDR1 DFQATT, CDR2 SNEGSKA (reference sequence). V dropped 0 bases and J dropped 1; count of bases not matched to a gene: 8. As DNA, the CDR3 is TGCAGTGCTAGAGATACCGGGACAGGGGGGGTTGCCAAAAACATTCAGTACTTC. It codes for CSARDTGTGGVAKNIQYF.

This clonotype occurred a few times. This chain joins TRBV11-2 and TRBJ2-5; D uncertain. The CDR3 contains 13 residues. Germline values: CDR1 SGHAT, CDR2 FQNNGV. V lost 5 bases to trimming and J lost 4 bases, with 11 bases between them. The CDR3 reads CASSQEEGETQYF. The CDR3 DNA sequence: TGTGCCAGCAGCCAAGAGGAAGGAGAGACCCAGTACTTC. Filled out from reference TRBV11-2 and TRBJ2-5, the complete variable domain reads EAGVAQSPRYKIIEKRQSVAFWCNPISGHATLYWYQQILGQGPKLLIQFQNNGVVDDSQLPKDRFSAERLKGVDSTLKIQPAKLEDSAVYLCASSQEEGETQYFGPGTRLLVL.